The 21 T cell receptor beta chains given below trace back to one sample, sequenced in a study of control samples from healthy donors and cancer patients. Sequencing used immunoSEQ multiplex PCR; TCRdb keeps in-frame clones, though not all of them. Among approximately 74,000 clones listed, over 90% were seen once. Material: blood. These receptors came from a woman in her twenties or thirties in good health.

The V call is TRBV6-1, the J call TRBJ1-3, with 7 bases aligning to TRBD1. Germline V gene sequence: CDR1 MNHNS, CDR2 SASEGT. V lost 4 bases to trimming and J lost 1 base; unmatched junction nucleotides: 7. The CDR3 runs to 16 residues. This chain's CDR3 is CASSGRQGRSGNTIYF. CDR3 coding DNA: TGTGCCAGCAGTGGACGACAGGGCAGATCTGGAAACACCATATATTTT.

This rearrangement joins TRBV6-5 to TRBJ1-1; D unclear. The V end was cut by 2 bases, the J end by 1 base, with 5 bases between. The germline gives CDR1 MNHEY, CDR2 SVGAGI. The CDR3 loop spans 13 amino acids. CDR3 region: CASSYEGNTEAFF. CDR3 nucleotide sequence: TGTGCCAGCAGTTACGAGGGGAACACTGAAGCTTTCTTT.

The chain recombines TRBV10-2 with TRBJ1-5; the match to TRBD1 covers 8 bases. The CDR3 extends over 14 amino acids. The germline V gene encodes CDR1 WSHSY and CDR2 SAAADI. The V segment lost 6 bases and the J segment 5 bases; nucleotides outside the gene matches: 6. CDR3 DNA sequence: TGCGCCAGCAGCGAGGACAGGGACGATCAGCCCCAGCATTTT. Its protein product is CASSEDRDDQPQHF.

The rearrangement links TRBV6-5 to TRBJ1-1; D unresolved. Trimming cost V 7 bases and J 2 bases, with 8 bases left between them. The germline CDR1 and CDR2 sequences are MNHEY and SVGAGI. The CDR3 extends over 12 amino acids. The CDR3 nucleotides read TGTGCCAGCACATTCAGTAACACTGAAGCTTTCTTT. It is translated as CASTFSNTEAFF.

This clone occurred once. The chain joins TRBV14 to TRBJ1-2; D remains unclear. This CDR3 region has 15 residues. CDR1 is SGHDN and CDR2 is FVKESK in the germline V gene. The V end lost 1 base, the J end lost 8 bases, and 17 bases lay between the germline ends. The CDR3 region has the DNA TGTGCCAGCAGCCAAGGACGTCCCCCTGCTGGGGGCTACACCTTC. Residues: CASSQGRPPAGGYTF.

V gene TRBV27 combines with J gene TRBJ2-3; TRBD2 aligns across 8 bases. The junction had 15 bases not matched to a gene; V was cut back by 7 bases and J by 0 bases. Per germline, CDR1 MNHEY and CDR2 SMNVEV (reference sequence). The CDR3 spans 18 residues. CDR3 sequence (DNA): TGTGCCAGCACGCCCTGGGGAGCGGGGGCCCTTAGCACAGATACGCAGTATTTT. Amino acids: CASTPWGAGALSTDTQYF.

The V call is TRBV15, the J call TRBJ1-1, with D hard to call. The germline V gene has CDR1 LNHNV and CDR2 YYDKDF (reference sequence). Trimming took off 0 bases at V and 1 base at J, with 3 bases between the two ends. The CDR3 is 13 residues long. CDR3 sequence: CATSRDRNTEAFF. The CDR3 nucleotides are TGTGCCACCAGCAGAGATCGGAACACTGAAGCTTTCTTT.

The chain carries TRBV7-9 and TRBJ1-6; the match to TRBD1 covers 10 bases. V trimming: 1 base; J trimming: 7 bases; junction bases outside the gene matches: 10. This CDR3 has 18 amino acids. Germline CDR1 SEHNR, CDR2 FQNEAQ (reference sequence). CDR3 amino acids: CASSLGWDRGPLNSPLHF. The CDR3 DNA reads TGTGCCAGCAGCTTAGGATGGGACAGGGGCCCATTAAATTCACCCCTCCACTTT.

This clone has only one observation. The chain uses TRBV3-1 (or the pseudogene TRBV3-2) and TRBJ2-1, with 13 bases identical to TRBD2. The germline V gene encodes CDR1 LGHDT and CDR2 YNNKEL (reference sequence). The V and J ends lost 2 bases and 9 bases, in that order; junction bases with no gene match: 10. The CDR3 contains 17 residues. The CDR3 DNA reads as TGTGCCAGCAGCCAAAATTCCGGGACTAGCGGGACAAGTGAGCAGTTCTTC. This translates into CASSQNSGTSGTSEQFF.

Regarding this clone: One end of the junction fails to match germline, which may point to a read error. The chain has TRBV7-9 and TRBJ1-2, with 10 bases that match TRBD1. Germline lookup yields CDR1 SEHNR and CDR2 FQNEAQ (reference sequence). The CDR3 runs to 19 residues. CDR3 nucleotides: TGTGCCAGCAGCTTAGCGATAGCGGGGGACAGGGGCACTAAGTATGGCTACACCTTC. As protein: CASSLAIAGDRGTKYGYTF.

This rearrangement joins TRBV7-3 to TRBJ2-1, with a tentative D call TRBD2 (6 bases). There are 13 residues in the CDR3. CDR1 is SGHTA, CDR2 FQGTGA, per germline. The V and J ends lost 2 bases and 14 bases respectively, with 16 bases between them. The CDR3 DNA sequence: TGTGCCAGCAGCTTAGATGGAGGGGCGGATAAGTTCTTC. Translated: CASSLDGGADKFF.

The chain is built from TRBV18 and TRBJ1-5, with a tentative D call TRBD1 (5 bases). This CDR3 spans 13 amino acids. The germline V gene has CDR1 KGHSH and CDR2 LQKENI. The V and J ends lost 3 bases and 7 bases respectively, with 10 bases between them. The CDR3 DNA reads TGTGCCAGCTCACCTGAGGGGCGCCAGCCCCAGCATTTT. This translates into CASSPEGRQPQHF. The full variable domain, in which reference TRBV18 and TRBJ1-5 provide the parts outside the CDR3, is NAGVMQNPRHLVRRRGQEARLRCSPMKGHSHVYWYRQLPEEGLKFMVYLQKENIIDESGMPKERFSAEFPKEGPSILRIQQVVRGDSAAYFCASSPEGRQPQHFGDGTRLSIL.

As concerns this clone: The junction does not match germline at one end; this may be a read error. The genes are TRBV5-1 and TRBJ1-2; the D gene is possibly TRBD1 (6 bases). The CDR3 has 15 amino acids. Looked up from germline, CDR1 is SGHRS and CDR2 is YFSETQ. In nucleotides, the CDR3 is TGCGCCAGCATCTTGGAGGGGGGCACTAACTATGGCTACACCTTC. This codes for CASILEGGTNYGYTF.

The V and J genes are TRBV2 and TRBJ1-6; 7 bases map to TRBD1. Germline V gives CDR1 SNHLY, CDR2 FYNNEI. Trimming cost V 6 bases and J 8 bases; bases outside gene matches: 10. The CDR3 has 15 residues. The CDR3 nucleotides read TGTGCCAGCAGATTCTGGACAGGACAGGATTCACCCCTCCACTTT. Its translation: CASRFWTGQDSPLHF.

The V call is TRBV7-9, the J call TRBJ1-4, with D maybe TRBD1 (6 bases). Germline V gene sequence: CDR1 SEHNR, CDR2 FQNEAQ (reference sequence). With 1 base removed from V and 4 bases from J, the gap between germline ends came to 13 bases. This CDR3 comprises 16 residues. The CDR3 DNA reads as TGTGCCAGCAGCTTAGTTATACGACAGGATAATGAAAAACTGTTTTTT. The encoded protein is CASSLVIRQDNEKLFF. The full variable domain, rest sourced from reference TRBV7-9 and TRBJ1-4, is DTGVSQNPRHKITKRGQNVTFRCDPISEHNRLYWYRQTLGQGPEFLTYFQNEAQLEKSRLLSDRFSAERPKGSFSTLEIQRTEQGDSAMYLCASSLVIRQDNEKLFFGSGTQLSVL.

This chain links TRBV5-4 with TRBJ2-1; TRBD2 matches 9 bases. The V gene end was trimmed by 0 bases and the J gene end by 3 bases; junction bases not matched to a gene: 4. CDR3 size: 16 residues. Per the germline V gene, CDR1 is SGHNT and CDR2 is YYREEE (reference sequence). The CDR3 DNA is TGTGCCAGCAGCTTGGGTAGCGGGGGTCTCTACAATGAGCAGTTCTTC. Its protein product is CASSLGSGGLYNEQFF.

The chain recombines TRBV3-1 (or the pseudogene TRBV3-2) with TRBJ1-1; 9 bases agree with TRBD1. The CDR3 covers 16 residues. Unmatched junction bases numbered 11, after V lost 4 bases and J lost 5 bases. Per germline, CDR1 LGHDT and CDR2 YNNKEL (reference sequence). The CDR3 here is CASSLTPTGGRTEAFF. CDR3 in DNA: TGTGCCAGCAGCCTGACTCCCACAGGGGGCCGGACTGAAGCTTTCTTT.

This sequence joins TRBV7-2 and TRBJ1-5; possibly TRBD1 for D (5 bases). CDR1 is SGHTA, CDR2 FQGNSA, per germline. The CDR3 is made up of 15 amino acids. Trimming pared 5 bases from V and 2 bases from J, leaving 13 bases between. This CDR3 is CASSPSGGGNQPQHF. CDR3 DNA: TGTGCCAGCAGCCCCTCCGGGGGTGGCAATCAGCCCCAGCATTTT.

The rearrangement links TRBV28 to TRBJ2-7; 7 nucleotides line up with TRBD1. Per the germline V gene, CDR1 is MDHEN and CDR2 is SYDVKM. V dropped 4 bases and J dropped 0; count of bases not matched to a gene: 9. CDR3 length: 16 residues. The CDR3 region has the DNA TGTGCCAGCAGTTCTCCTGGACAGGTGAGCTCCTACGAGCAGTACTTC. It yields the protein CASSSPGQVSSYEQYF.

This chain joins TRBV12-5 and TRBJ2-2; no clear D. V was clipped by 1 base and J by 2 bases, with 20 bases between them. The CDR3 has 19 amino acids. Per the germline V gene, CDR1 is LGHNT and CDR2 is FRNRAP. DNA of the CDR3: TGTGCTAGTGGTTTGGCCTTGTTCATGGGTCAGAGAAACACCGGGGAGCTGTTTTTT. Translation gives CASGLALFMGQRNTGELFF.

This rearrangement joins TRBV7-9 to TRBJ1-4, with D possibly being TRBD1 (6 bases). Germline assignment: CDR1 SEHNR and CDR2 FQNEAQ (reference sequence). V lost 4 bases, J lost 8 bases, and 20 bases lay in between. The CDR3 runs to 16 residues. The CDR3, as DNA: TGTGCCAGCAGCTCCCAGTTAGGGGGTCAGGGAGAAAAACTGTTTTTT. Its protein is CASSSQLGGQGEKLFF. Filled out from reference TRBV7-9 and TRBJ1-4, the complete variable domain reads DTGVSQNPRHKITKRGQNVTFRCDPISEHNRLYWYRQTLGQGPEFLTYFQNEAQLEKSRLLSDRFSAERPKGSFSTLEIQRTEQGDSAMYLCASSSQLGGQGEKLFFGSGTQLSVL.